The 22 T cell receptor beta chains below all came from one sample that was sequenced in a study of cytomegalovirus exposure and HLA in healthy donors. Vbeta (60) and Jbeta (13) primers were used in the PCR. Produced via immunoSEQ multiplex PCR; TCRdb's table is partial and in-frame only. Seen here are 140,000 to 150,000 clones, about 85% observed once, and the top ten hold 2% to 2.5%. Source material: PBMCs. The receptors were sampled from a boy between 2 and 15 years old in good health and CMV-seronegative.

The rearrangement links TRBV6-6 to TRBJ2-7; no definite D call. This CDR3 region has 15 residues. Trimming took 0 bases from V and 0 from J, leaving 9 bases between them. From germline, CDR1 is MNHNY and CDR2 SVGAGI (reference sequence). The CDR3 region is CASSYSVSHSYEQYF. The DNA of the CDR3 is TGTGCCAGCAGTTACTCTGTTTCCCACTCCTACGAGCAGTACTTC.

The V gene is TRBV5-4, the J gene TRBJ2-3; 7 bases map to TRBD2. The CDR3 extends over 14 amino acids. V was clipped by 4 bases and J by 4 bases; unmatched bases: 6. From germline, CDR1 is SGHNT and CDR2 YYREEE (reference sequence). The CDR3 here is CASSLGLEPDTQYF. The CDR3 DNA sequence: TGTGCCAGCAGCCTCGGACTAGAACCAGATACGCAGTATTTT.

This clone turned up a few times. V gene TRBV7-9 combines with J gene TRBJ2-7; D uncertain. The CDR3 contains 16 residues. V dropped 6 bases and J dropped 2 bases, with 20 bases sitting between them. CDR1 SEHNR and CDR2 FQNEAQ come from the germline V gene (reference sequence). CDR3 in DNA: TGTGCCAGCAGTTTTTCTATAGAGGCCGCAACCTACGAGCAGTACTTC. This encodes CASSFSIEAATYEQYF.

The chain is built from TRBV4-1 and TRBJ2-7, with TRBD1 matching over 10 bases. From germline, CDR1 is MGHRA and CDR2 YSYEKL. Trimming took 4 bases from V and 6 from J; bases not matched to a gene: 12. CDR3 length: 16 amino acids. CDR3 loop: CASSPTPGQGFSEQYF. In DNA, the CDR3 is TGCGCCAGCAGCCCCACCCCGGGACAGGGGTTCTCCGAGCAGTACTTC.

The chain employs TRBV6-5 and TRBJ2-1; D unclear. This CDR3 is built from 13 residues. Germline lookup yields CDR1 MNHEY and CDR2 SVGAGI. V lost 2 bases, J lost 9 bases, and 11 bases lay in between. In DNA form, the CDR3 reads TGTGCCAGCAGTTACGCTAGGTTCAGTGAGCAGTTCTTC. Translation: CASSYARFSEQFF.

The chain employs TRBV2 and TRBJ2-1; no clear D gene. The CDR3 is 13 amino acids. The germline gives CDR1 SNHLY, CDR2 FYNNEI. The V and J ends lost 3 bases and 2 bases respectively, with 5 bases between them. Here the CDR3 reads CASSDGAYNEQFF. The CDR3 nucleotides read TGTGCCAGCAGTGACGGAGCCTACAATGAGCAGTTCTTC.

This chain uses TRBV12-5 with TRBJ1-3; no clear D gene. V was trimmed by 5 bases and J by 0 bases, leaving 11 bases between them. The CDR3 loop spans 15 amino acids. Germline V lookup: CDR1 LGHNT, CDR2 FRNRAP. The CDR3 region has the DNA TGTGCTAGTGGTCGTTCAGCAGGCTCTGGAAACACCATATATTTT. It translates to CASGRSAGSGNTIYF.

The chain employs TRBV5-5 and TRBJ1-2; 7 bases are shared with TRBD1. Unmatched junction bases numbered 16, after V lost 4 bases and J lost 1 base. The germline gives CDR1 SGHKS, CDR2 YYEKEE (reference sequence). The length of the CDR3 is 18 residues. This CDR3 is CASSLIEGALPNNYGYTF. The CDR3 DNA is TGTGCCAGCAGCCTGATTGAGGGGGCTCTACCTAATAACTATGGCTACACCTTC.

The rearrangement links TRBV29-1 to TRBJ2-7, with D possibly matching TRBD1 (6 bases). CDR3 length: 13 residues. V was trimmed by 6 bases and J by 4 bases, leaving 16 bases between them. Germline lookup yields CDR1 SQVTM and CDR2 ANQGSEA. Here the CDR3 DNA reads TGCAGCGTCAAAGAGAGGACAGATTACGAGCAGTACTTC. Translating gives CSVKERTDYEQYF.

The chain is built from TRBV5-1 and TRBJ2-2; D is possibly TRBD2 (7 bases). Germline V gene lookup returns CDR1 SGHRS and CDR2 YFSETQ. This CDR3 has 13 residues. Trimming stripped 5 bases from V and 6 bases from J, with 11 bases between. In DNA, the CDR3 is TGCGCCAGCAGACGGGGGGCATCCGGGGAGCTGTTTTTT. It yields the protein CASRRGASGELFF.

CDR3 sequence: CASRLTGGGPQFF. The DNA for the CDR3 is TGTGCCAGCAGATTGACAGGGGGGGGTCCGCAGTTCTTC. This chain connects TRBV5-6 to TRBJ2-1, with 9 bases aligning to TRBD1. The trim removed 5 bases at V and 12 bases at J, leaving 9 bases unmatched. Looked up from germline, CDR1 is SGHDT and CDR2 is YYEEEE. The length of the CDR3 is 13 residues.

Concerning this clone: Other DNA sequences from this sample encode an identical CDR3 as well. The V gene is TRBV10-3, the J gene TRBJ1-4; D may be TRBD1 (5 bases). V dropped 10 bases and J dropped 8 bases, with 23 bases sitting between them. The CDR3 has 15 residues. CDR1 is ENHRY, CDR2 SYGVKD, per germline. DNA for the CDR3: TGTGCCACCTCCGCAGTAGGGCAGGGTGGGGAAAAACTGTTTTTT. Translation: CATSAVGQGGEKLFF.

V and J are TRBV5-4 and TRBJ2-1, with 8 bases aligning to TRBD1. This CDR3 is 16 amino acids long. The junction had 10 bases not matched to a gene; V was cut back by 7 bases and J by 1 base. Germline V gene sequence: CDR1 SGHNT, CDR2 YYREEE (reference sequence). CDR3 nucleotides: TGTGCCAGCGGGACAGGCAATAAGCTATCCTACAATGAGCAGTTCTTC. The encoded protein is CASGTGNKLSYNEQFF.

This clone occurred once. The gene calls are TRBV19 and TRBJ2-2; TRBD1 matches at 10 bases. The CDR3 runs 15 residues. Germline CDR1 LNHDA, CDR2 SQIVND (reference sequence). With V trimmed by 7 bases and J by 5 bases, 7 bases remained unmatched. CDR3 loop: CASNRDRGDTGELFF. DNA of the CDR3: TGTGCCAGTAATAGGGACAGGGGAGATACCGGGGAGCTGTTTTTT. Combining the CDR3 with reference TRBV19 and TRBJ2-2 gives the whole variable domain DGGITQSPKYLFRKEGQNVTLSCEQNLNHDAMYWYRQDPGQGLRLIYYSQIVNDFQKGDIAEGYSVSREKKESFPLTVTSAQKNPTAFYLCASNRDRGDTGELFFGEGSRLTVL.

The table lists this clone with many counts. This rearrangement joins TRBV27 to TRBJ2-2, with 7 bases fitting TRBD2. This CDR3 is built from 14 residues. Germline-derived CDR1 and CDR2 are MNHEY and SMNVEV (reference sequence). The V and J ends lost 5 bases and 5 bases, in that order; junction bases with no gene match: 5. The CDR3 here is CASSLRTSTGELFF. The CDR3 nucleotides read TGTGCCAGCAGTCTCAGGACTAGTACCGGGGAGCTGTTTTTT.

This chain links TRBV7-9 with TRBJ1-5, with D possibly TRBD1 on 5 matching bases. Germline V gives CDR1 SEHNR, CDR2 FQNEAQ (reference sequence). This CDR3 has 14 amino acids. V was trimmed by 5 bases and J by 2 bases, leaving 10 bases between them. CDR3 sequence reads: CASSDQGRNQPQHF. CDR3 coding DNA: TGTGCCAGCAGCGACCAGGGTCGCAATCAGCCCCAGCATTTT.

This CDR3 is CASSFGSGRHLYNEQFF. CDR3 sequence (DNA): TGTGCCAGCAGCTTTGGTAGCGGGAGGCACCTATACAATGAGCAGTTCTTC. The V call is TRBV7-3, the J call TRBJ2-1, with 10 bases that match TRBD2. This CDR3 has 17 amino acids. The V and J ends lost 3 bases and 4 bases, in that order; junction bases with no gene match: 9. Per germline, CDR1 SGHTA and CDR2 FQGTGA. The whole variable domain, remainder taken from reference TRBV7-3 and TRBJ2-1, is GAGVSQTPSNKVTEKGKYVELRCDPISGHTALYWYRQSLGQGPEFLIYFQGTGAADDSGLPNDRFFAVRPEGSVSTLKIQRTERGDSAVYLCASSFGSGRHLYNEQFFGPGTRLTVL.

The J gene is TRBJ2-2, the V gene TRBV29-1; TRBD1 matches 7 bases. The germline V gene has CDR1 SQVTM and CDR2 ANQGSEA. The CDR3 is 14 amino acids. Trimming cost V 7 bases and J 1 base; bases outside gene matches: 6. CDR3 coding DNA: TGCAGCGCGAAGGGACAGAAGAACACCGGGGAGCTGTTTTTT. Translation: CSAKGQKNTGELFF.

This chain uses TRBV30 with TRBJ2-7, with 8 nucleotides matching TRBD2. V lost 4 bases, J lost 2 bases, and 10 bases stayed unmatched. The CDR3 is 15 amino acids. Germline V gene lookup returns CDR1 GTSNPN and CDR2 SVGIG (reference sequence). The CDR3 region has the DNA TGTGCCTGGAACCCTCTTCGGGGGGGCCCCTACGAGCAGTACTTC. This codes for CAWNPLRGGPYEQYF. Combining the CDR3 with reference TRBV30 and TRBJ2-7 gives the whole variable domain SQTIHQWPATLVQPVGSPLSLECTVEGTSNPNLYWYRQAAGRGLQLLFYSVGIGQISSEVPQNLSASRPQDRQFILSSKKLLLSDSGFYLCAWNPLRGGPYEQYFGPGTRLTVT.

The V call is TRBV9, the J call TRBJ1-6; D gene uncertain. The germline V and J ends were trimmed by 0 bases and 11 bases, with 9 bases remaining between them. CDR3 length: 13 amino acids. Germline values: CDR1 SGDLS, CDR2 YYNGEE. The chain's CDR3 is CASSVGTEAPLHF. The CDR3 nucleotides are TGTGCCAGCAGCGTAGGTACGGAGGCACCCCTCCACTTT. The entire variable domain, with the rest obtained from reference TRBV9 and TRBJ1-6, is as follows: DSGVTQTPKHLITATGQRVTLRCSPRSGDLSVYWYQQSLDQGLQFLIQYYNGEERAKGNILERFSAQQFPDLHSELNLSSLELGDSALYFCASSVGTEAPLHFGNGTRLTVT.

The chain recombines TRBV28 with TRBJ2-7; 9 nucleotides align to TRBD1. CDR3 length equals 15 residues. V shed 3 bases, J shed 5 bases, and the junction held 8 bases outside the gene matches. Per the germline V gene, CDR1 is MDHEN and CDR2 is SYDVKM. Here the CDR3 DNA reads TGTGCCAGCAGTTTTGGGGACAGGGACATCCACGAGCAGTACTTC. This sequence encodes CASSFGDRDIHEQYF. Full variable domain (missing parts from reference TRBV28 and TRBJ2-7): DVKVTQSSRYLVKRTGEKVFLECVQDMDHENMFWYRQDPGLGLRLIYFSYDVKMKEKGDIPEGYSVSREKKERFSLILESASTNQTSMYLCASSFGDRDIHEQYFGPGTRLTVT.

The rearrangement uses TRBV19 and TRBJ2-5; 8 positions match TRBD2. Germline assignment: CDR1 LNHDA and CDR2 SQIVND (reference sequence). V lost 1 base to trimming and J lost 4 bases; unmatched junction nucleotides: 8. The CDR3 runs to 16 residues. CDR3 region: CASSIGSGGPGETQYF. As DNA, the CDR3 is TGTGCCAGTAGTATAGGGTCGGGGGGGCCCGGAGAGACCCAGTACTTC.